This T cell receptor (beta chain) is from a study of T cells in Graves' hyperthyroidism and ophthalmopathy. Amplification of TCR beta CDR3 regions used RNA as the template. First-round RT-PCR with HTBI primers amplified the TCR CDR3 region. TCRdb used MiXCR to reprocess the multiplex PCR reads, holding one entry per CDR3 protein. The table records 660,000 or so distinct CDR3 sequences, over 40% of them present only once. Findings and caveats of the study: From stable hyperthyroidism, ophthalmopathy was set apart by a 13 V-J model. Most thyroid-expanded clonotypes above 0.001 were also found in blood.

This clonotype has at least ten counts. Antigen: not known. CDR1 and CDR2 (germline): KGHDR, SFDVKD. V shed 5 bases and J shed 5 bases, with 8 bases lying between them. The CDR3 covers 13 residues. The study based diagnoses on clinical symptoms, serum thyroxine and TRAb, thyroid ultrasound and orbital computed tomography. Material for sequencing was peripheral blood or thyroid tissue (not recorded which). The chain links TRBV24-1 to TRBJ1-4; a weak D match, TRBD1 (5 bases). This receptor was identified in an adult man with Graves' disease, either hyperthyroidism or ophthalmopathy (not recorded which). CDR3 loop: CATSAEGNEKLFF. The DNA of the CDR3 is TGTGCCACCAGTGCCGAGGGGAATGAAAAACTGTTTTTT.